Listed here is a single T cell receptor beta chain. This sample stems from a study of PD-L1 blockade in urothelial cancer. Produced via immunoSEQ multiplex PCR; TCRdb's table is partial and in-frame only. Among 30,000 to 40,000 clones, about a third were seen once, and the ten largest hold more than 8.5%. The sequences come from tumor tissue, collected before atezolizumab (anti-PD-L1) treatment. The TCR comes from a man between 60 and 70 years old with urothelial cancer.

Here the CDR3 DNA reads TGTGCCAGCAGGACATCTGGACTAGCCGCAGATACGCAGTATTTT. Protein sequence: CASRTSGLAADTQYF. This chain links TRBV6-8 with TRBJ2-3, with 8 positions matching TRBD2. The ends lost 6 bases at V and 4 bases at J; junction bases unmatched: 9. CDR3 length: 15 residues. Germline CDR1 and CDR2: MNHGY and SAAAGT.